This T cell receptor beta chain was recovered during a study of cytomegalovirus exposure and HLA in healthy donors. Study-wide findings and caveats: Some TCR beta chains (roughly 160 of them) were listed as cytomegalovirus-associated. For cytomegalovirus status, the classifier reportedly gave diagnoses with high specificity and sensitivity.

Looked up from germline, CDR1 is MDHEN and CDR2 is SYDVKM. Trimming cost V 1 base and J 8 bases; bases outside gene matches: 7. This CDR3 spans 16 amino acids. A remark on this clone: Its antigen remains unknown.

Only in-frame clones appear in the TCRdb table, and some are missing; sequencing was by immunoSEQ multiplex PCR. This sample has 150,000 to 200,000 clones; roughly 85% occur once, and the top ten carry roughly 15%. This chain links TRBV28 with TRBJ1-6, with TRBD1 identical over 8 bases. This TCR was sampled from a man aged 18 to 29 in good health and CMV-seropositive. Sequenced input: PBMCs. In DNA, the CDR3 is TGTGCCAGCAGTTTATATCGGACAGGGAAGCATTCACCCCTCCACTTT. Translating gives CASSLYRTGKHSPLHF.